This T cell receptor (beta chain) was profiled in a study of control samples from healthy donors and cancer patients. Sequenced by immunoSEQ multiplex PCR; TCRdb stores in-frame clones only, minus some. The table shows some 150,000 clones, with under 95% occurring only once. Germline values: CDR1 SGHNT, CDR2 YYREEE (reference sequence). This CDR3 has 14 residues. Trimming removed 1 base at V and 6 bases at J, with 11 bases between. V and J are TRBV5-4 and TRBJ2-1; D perhaps matches TRBD2 (5 bases). The sequenced material came from blood. This TCR was recovered from a young man in good health. The CDR3 DNA is TGTGCCAGCAGCTTGTTTTCCGGGGTCAATGAGCAGTTCTTC. This encodes CASSLFSGVNEQFF.